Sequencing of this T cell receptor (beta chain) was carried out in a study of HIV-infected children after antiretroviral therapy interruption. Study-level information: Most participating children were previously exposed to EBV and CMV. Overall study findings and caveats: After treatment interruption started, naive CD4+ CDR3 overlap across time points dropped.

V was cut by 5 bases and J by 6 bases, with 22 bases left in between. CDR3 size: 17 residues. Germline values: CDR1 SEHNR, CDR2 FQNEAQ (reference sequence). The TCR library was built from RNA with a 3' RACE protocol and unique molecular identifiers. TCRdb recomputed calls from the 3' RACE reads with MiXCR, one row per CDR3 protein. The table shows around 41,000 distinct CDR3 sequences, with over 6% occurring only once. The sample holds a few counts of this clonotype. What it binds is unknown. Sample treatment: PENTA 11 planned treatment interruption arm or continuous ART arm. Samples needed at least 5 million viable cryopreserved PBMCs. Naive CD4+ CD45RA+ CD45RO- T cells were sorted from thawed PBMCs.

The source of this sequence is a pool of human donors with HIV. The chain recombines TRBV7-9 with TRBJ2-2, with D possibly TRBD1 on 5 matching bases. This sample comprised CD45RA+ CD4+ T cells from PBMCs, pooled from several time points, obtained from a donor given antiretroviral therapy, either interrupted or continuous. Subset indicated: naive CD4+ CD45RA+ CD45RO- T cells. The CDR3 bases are TGTGCCAGCAGCCGATCCGGGCCCCACCTGGGGCCCGGGGAGCTGTTTTTT. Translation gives CASSRSGPHLGPGELFF. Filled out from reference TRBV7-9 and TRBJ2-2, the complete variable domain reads DTGVSQNPRHKITKRGQNVTFRCDPISEHNRLYWYRQTLGQGPEFLTYFQNEAQLEKSRLLSDRFSAERPKGSFSTLEIQRTEQGDSAMYLCASSRSGPHLGPGELFFGEGSRLTVL.